This paragraph reports one TCR beta chain. The antigen is undetermined. One junction end does not reproduce the germline sequence, and a read error may be involved. This sample is drawn from a study of tumor-infiltrating lymphocytes in primary liver carcinoma. Whole-study findings and limits: Merely about 7-25% of top clones occurred in all five tumor regions.

Scientists recovered RNA and DNA together from roughly 18-30 mg of unsorted bulk tissue. Every tumor was sampled at five separate regions. Priming with a constant-region primer yielded TCR beta cDNA from 450 to 600 ng total RNA. Amplification in three nested multiplex PCR rounds with slightly modified ARM-PCR gave rise to TCR beta libraries. Forward primers for TRBV1-TRBV30 and a C-beta reverse primer served the first two PCR rounds, at about 9 cycles each. TCRdb re-called the multiplex PCR reads through MiXCR, storing one row per CDR3 protein. The top ten hold less than 20% of the sample, which has approximately 190,000 distinct CDR3 sequences, 85% seen once. The length of the CDR3 is 17 residues. The V gene's germline CDR1 is LGHNA and CDR2 YNFKEQ.

The chain carries TRBV4-2 and TRBJ2-7, with 10 positions matching TRBD2. The clonotype was recovered from a man in his forties with primary liver carcinoma and hepatitis B virus infection. The specimen sequenced was tumor tissue from primary liver carcinoma. The CDR3 loop reads CVSSQGLASGRTYEQYF. The CDR3 bases are TGTGTCAGCAGTCAAGGTCTCGCTAGCGGGAGAACTTACGAGCAGTACTTC.